Listed below are T cell receptor beta chains from one sample, sequenced in a study of blood T cell repertoires in COVID-19. TCRdb keeps only in-frame clones here, not all; method: immunoSEQ multiplex PCR. The table has over 250,000 clones, approximately 85% seen once; the top ten hold 13%. Sequencing used peripheral blood. The receptor set was obtained from a human donor in a cohort sampled during active COVID-19. CDR3s include the opening cysteine and the closing phenylalanine or tryptophan. The D gene is left open where the match is weak. Clone size is stated in some rows and not others, as once, few, many or a class when expanded.

j_call	clone_size	d_call	v_call	cdr3_aa	cdr3_nt
TRBJ1-1	NA	NA	TRBV7-2	CASSLVGGTNTEAFF	TGTGCCAGCAGCTTGGTTGGGGGGACGAACACTGAAGCTTTCTTT
TRBJ1-3	NA	NA	TRBV19	CASSIQGSYSGNTIYF	TGTGCCAGTAGTATCCAGGGAAGCTACTCTGGAAACACCATATATTTT
TRBJ1-5	NA	NA	TRBV7-2	CASSLGGRSHGNQPQHF	TGTGCCAGCAGCTTAGGGGGCAGGTCCCATGGCAATCAGCCCCAGCATTTT
TRBJ1-1	NA	NA	TRBV30	CAWSDQSDTEAFF	TGTGCCTGGAGCGATCAGAGCGACACTGAAGCTTTCTTT
TRBJ1-2	NA	NA	TRBV19	CASSIAGRPSNYGYTF	TGTGCCAGTAGTATAGCGGGAAGACCCTCAAACTATGGCTACACCTTC
TRBJ2-5	NA	NA	TRBV7-2	CASSLGRGPSSRTQYF	TGTGCCAGCAGCTTAGGCAGGGGCCCCTCTTCCAGAACCCAGTACTTC
TRBJ2-7	NA	TRBD1	TRBV11-2	CASSPRDRFLVYEQYF	TGTGCCAGCAGCCCCCGGGACAGGTTCTTAGTCTACGAGCAGTACTTC
TRBJ1-3	NA	NA	TRBV9	CASSVDSLSGNTIYF	TGTGCCAGCAGCGTCGACAGCCTCTCTGGAAACACCATATATTTT
TRBJ2-7	NA	TRBD2	TRBV11-2	CASSLVPPGLAGEGYEQYF	TGTGCCAGCAGCTTAGTACCCCCGGGACTAGCGGGAGAAGGCTACGAGCAGTACTTC
TRBJ2-1	NA	NA	TRBV19	CASSIIYNEQFF	TGTGCCAGTAGTATTATTTACAATGAGCAGTTCTTC
TRBJ2-5	once	TRBD2	TRBV19	CASSGTSGYQETQYF	TGTGCCAGCAGCGGGACTAGCGGATACCAAGAGACCCAGTACTTC
TRBJ2-7	once	TRBD1	TRBV18	CASSRGSGTVKYEQYF	TGTGCCAGCTCACGAGGATCCGGGACAGTGAAATACGAGCAGTACTTC
TRBJ2-7	NA	TRBD1	TRBV19	CASSGQGPYYEQYF	TGTGCCAGTAGCGGACAGGGACCGTACTACGAGCAGTACTTC
TRBJ1-1	NA	NA	TRBV28	CASSQRQGWTEAFF	TGTGCCAGCAGTCAAAGGCAGGGCTGGACTGAAGCTTTCTTT
TRBJ2-7	few	TRBD2	TRBV3-1/TRBV3-2	CASSPGTSGTYEQYF	TGTGCCAGCAGCCCAGGGACTAGCGGGACTTACGAGCAGTACTTC
TRBJ2-1	NA	TRBD1	TRBV6-5	CASRTLQGGRNEQFF	TGTGCCAGCAGGACCCTACAGGGGGGTCGCAATGAGCAGTTCTTC
TRBJ1-3	NA	NA	TRBV5-5	CASSLENYDTIYF	TGTGCCAGCAGCTTGGAAAATTATGACACCATATATTTT
TRBJ1-2	NA	TRBD1	TRBV28	CASSSDRARGYTF	TGTGCCAGCAGTTCGGACAGGGCTCGGGGCTACACCTTC
TRBJ2-5	NA	TRBD1	TRBV11-2	CASSRDRETQYF	TGTGCCAGCAGCCGGGACAGAGAGACCCAGTACTTC
TRBJ2-7	NA	NA	TRBV25-1	CASSQDSSYEQYF	TGTGCCAGCAGCCAGGACAGTTCTTACGAGCAGTACTTC
TRBJ2-1	NA	TRBD2	TRBV27	CASSLSSGHSYNEQFF	TGTGCCAGCAGTCTTTCTAGCGGCCATTCCTACAATGAGCAGTTCTTC
TRBJ2-2	NA	TRBD2	TRBV11-2	CASSLPSGTNTGELFF	TGTGCCAGCAGCTTACCTAGCGGCACGAACACCGGGGAGCTGTTTTTT
TRBJ2-5	NA	TRBD2	TRBV3-1/TRBV3-2	CASSPKAGAIQETQYF	TGTGCCAGCAGCCCTAAAGCGGGAGCAATACAAGAGACCCAGTACTTC
TRBJ2-1	once	TRBD2	TRBV9	CASSVGTSGKLNEQFF	TGTGCCAGCAGCGTAGGAACTAGCGGGAAGCTAAATGAGCAGTTCTTC
TRBJ2-1	NA	TRBD2	TRBV5-1	CASSLPREVYNEQFF	TGCGCCAGCAGCTTGCCGCGGGAGGTTTACAATGAGCAGTTCTTC
TRBJ2-2	NA	NA	TRBV9	CASSVGAAGNTGELFF	TGTGCCAGCAGCGTAGGGGCGGCGGGGAACACCGGGGAGCTGTTTTTT
TRBJ2-1	NA	TRBD2	TRBV9	CASSVVASGSYNEQFF	TGTGCCAGCAGCGTAGTTGCTAGCGGCTCCTACAATGAGCAGTTCTTC
TRBJ1-2	NA	NA	TRBV27	CASSPQGIVSFGYTF	TGTGCCAGCAGTCCTCAGGGGATCGTTTCATTTGGCTACACCTTC
TRBJ2-7	few	NA	TRBV29-1	CSVGVHEQYF	TGCAGCGTTGGAGTCCACGAGCAGTACTTC
TRBJ2-7	NA	NA	TRBV25-1	CASSVDYEQYF	TGTGCCAGCAGTGTAGACTACGAGCAGTACTTC
TRBJ1-1	NA	NA	TRBV28	CASRESTGYTEAFF	TGTGCCAGCCGAGAATCGACAGGCTACACTGAAGCTTTCTTT
TRBJ1-6	NA	NA	TRBV2	CASRRTSEVTPLHF	TGTGCCAGCAGGAGGACTAGCGAAGTTACACCCCTCCACTTT
TRBJ1-5	NA	NA	TRBV7-2	CASSLRRGNQPQHF	TGTGCCAGCAGCTTACGACGGGGGAATCAGCCCCAGCATTTT
TRBJ2-3	NA	NA	TRBV29-1	CSVGHGLADTQYF	TGCAGCGTTGGGCACGGGTTGGCAGATACGCAGTATTTT
TRBJ2-1	NA	NA	TRBV30	CAWSGWESNNEQFF	TGTGCCTGGAGTGGATGGGAGTCAAACAATGAGCAGTTCTTC
TRBJ2-7	NA	NA	TRBV11-2	CASSLEDISYEQYF	TGTGCCAGCAGCTTAGAGGACATAAGCTACGAGCAGTACTTC
TRBJ2-1	NA	TRBD2	TRBV29-1	CSVVRLAGDGDEQFF	TGCAGCGTTGTAAGACTAGCGGGAGACGGGGATGAGCAGTTCTTC
TRBJ2-7	NA	TRBD2	TRBV7-9	CASSLYLAGAYEQYF	TGTGCCAGCAGCTTATATCTAGCGGGAGCCTACGAGCAGTACTTC
TRBJ2-1	NA	NA	TRBV19	CASSITQASTYNEQFF	TGTGCCAGTAGTATCACTCAAGCGTCGACCTACAATGAGCAGTTCTTC
TRBJ2-5	NA	TRBD1	TRBV7-2	CASSSDRGIRRETQYF	TGTGCCAGCAGCTCGGACAGGGGTATTCGACGGGAGACCCAGTACTTC
TRBJ1-5	NA	NA	TRBV6-1	CASSEGHGLSNQPQHF	TGTGCCAGCAGTGAAGGCCACGGTTTGAGCAATCAGCCCCAGCATTTT
TRBJ2-7	once	NA	TRBV10-2	CASRDGLEQYF	TGCGCCAGCAGGGACGGACTCGAGCAGTACTTC
TRBJ2-5	NA	NA	TRBV18	CASSLGPFQETQYF	TGTGCCAGCTCACTGGGCCCTTTCCAAGAGACCCAGTACTTC
TRBJ1-5	NA	TRBD1	TRBV6-5	CASSNRGSNQPQHF	TGTGCCAGCAGTAACAGGGGTAGCAATCAGCCCCAGCATTTT
TRBJ1-4	NA	TRBD1	TRBV15	CATSRDRGTNEKLFF	TGTGCCACCAGCAGAGACAGGGGGACTAATGAAAAACTGTTTTTT
TRBJ2-1	NA	TRBD2	TRBV27	CASSSVWTSGSPEQFF	TGTGCCAGCAGTTCAGTTTGGACTAGCGGGAGTCCTGAGCAGTTCTTC
TRBJ2-1	NA	TRBD2	TRBV29-1	CSLSPGTKTNEQFF	TGCAGCTTAAGCCCCGGGACTAAGACCAATGAGCAGTTCTTC
TRBJ1-5	NA	NA	TRBV19	CASSTRPGGNQPQHF	TGTGCCAGTAGTACCCGACCGGGAGGGAATCAGCCCCAGCATTTT
TRBJ2-5	NA	TRBD2	TRBV11-2	CASSRLAGGQETQYF	TGTGCCAGCAGCCGTCTAGCGGGAGGACAAGAGACCCAGTACTTC
TRBJ1-3	NA	NA	TRBV7-9	CASSSLGVSSGNTIYF	TGTGCCAGCAGCTCACTCGGAGTAAGCTCTGGAAACACCATATATTTT
TRBJ1-2	NA	NA	TRBV18	CASSPDSLVGGYTF	TGTGCCAGCTCACCGGACAGTCTTGTTGGTGGCTACACCTTC
TRBJ2-1	NA	TRBD1	TRBV10-1	CASSWDRGKQFF	TGCGCCAGCAGTTGGGACAGGGGGAAGCAGTTCTTC
TRBJ2-1	NA	NA	TRBV19	CASSFSSYNEQFF	TGTGCCAGTAGTTTTAGCTCCTACAATGAGCAGTTCTTC
TRBJ1-2	NA	NA	TRBV9	CASSPSPGQLYGYTF	TGTGCCAGCAGCCCTAGCCCTGGACAGCTCTATGGCTACACCTTC
TRBJ1-1	NA	NA	TRBV6-4	CASSYDRNTEAFF	TGTGCCAGCAGTTATGACAGGAACACTGAAGCTTTCTTT
TRBJ2-4	NA	NA	TRBV3-1/TRBV3-2	CASRFRGGDIQYF	TGTGCCAGCAGGTTTAGAGGGGGTGACATTCAGTACTTC
TRBJ1-1	NA	NA	TRBV6-1	CASSGSPGVRNTEAFF	TGTGCCAGCAGTGGATCCCCGGGGGTTCGAAACACTGAAGCTTTCTTT
TRBJ2-3	NA	NA	TRBV28	CASNTRVADTQYF	TGTGCCAGCAATACCAGGGTGGCAGATACGCAGTATTTT
TRBJ2-1	NA	TRBD2	TRBV28	CASSLPSGISYNEQFF	TGTGCCAGCAGTTTACCTAGCGGGATCTCCTACAATGAGCAGTTCTTC